These 30 T cell receptor beta chains were sequenced from one sample in a study of T cell changes during pregnancy in multiple sclerosis. Sequenced by immunoSEQ multiplex PCR; TCRdb stores in-frame clones only, minus some. The data show more than 25,000 clones, with 80% to 90% seen just once and about 9.9% held by the top ten. Specimen: CD8+ T cells from peripheral blood mononuclear cells, collected in the first trimester of pregnancy. Receptors were obtained from a female donor with multiple sclerosis, enrolled in a pregnancy study.

V and J are TRBV25-1 and TRBJ2-5; 7 nucleotides match TRBD2. Per germline, CDR1 MGHDK and CDR2 SYGVNS. The CDR3 loop spans 13 amino acids. V lost 6 bases to trimming and J lost 5 bases; unmatched junction nucleotides: 6. The CDR3 DNA sequence: TGTGCCAGCAGCACCGGGGGGTCTGAGACCCAGTACTTC. Protein: CASSTGGSETQYF.

J is TRBJ2-7 and V is TRBV27; weak D call: TRBD2 (6 bases). The germline CDR1 and CDR2 sequences are MNHEY and SMNVEV (reference sequence). The CDR3 spans 13 residues. Trimming cost V 8 bases and J 6 bases, with 17 bases left between them. The CDR3 sequence is CASGSGVEAEQYF. CDR3 nucleotides: TGTGCCAGCGGTAGCGGCGTCGAGGCCGAGCAGTACTTC.

The chain couples TRBV7-3 to TRBJ1-1; TRBD1 matches 8 bases. CDR3 size: 14 residues. Germline values: CDR1 SGHTA, CDR2 FQGTGA. J lost 2 bases, V lost 5 bases, and 4 bases had no gene match. As DNA, the CDR3 is TGTGCCAGCAGCGACGGGACAGGCAACACTGAAGCTTTCTTT. This gives the protein CASSDGTGNTEAFF.

This chain uses TRBV18 with TRBJ2-3, with D hard to call. Per germline, CDR1 KGHSH and CDR2 LQKENI. The CDR3 is 18 amino acids. V gave up 5 bases and J gave up 1 base, with 22 bases separating them. CDR3 nucleotide sequence: TGTGCCAGCTCATCCCTCGACGCCGTCGACTGGGGCACAGATACGCAGTATTTT. Its protein is CASSSLDAVDWGTDTQYF.

The V and J genes are TRBV5-1 and TRBJ2-2; tentative D call: TRBD1 (6 bases). CDR1 and CDR2 from the germline V gene are SGHRS and YFSETQ. V was cut by 4 bases and J by 5 bases, with 9 bases left in between. The CDR3 consists of 13 residues. CDR3 loop: CASSNRGTGELFF. CDR3 coding DNA: TGCGCCAGCAGCAATAGGGGGACCGGGGAGCTGTTTTTT.

V is TRBV4-3 and J is TRBJ1-1; D is ambiguous. In germline, CDR1 is LGHNA, CDR2 YSLEER. The ends were cut back, 0 bases at V and 0 bases at J, with 11 bases in the middle. CDR3 size: 16 residues. CDR3: CASSQDVGRMNTEAFF. DNA for the CDR3: TGCGCCAGCAGCCAAGATGTGGGCCGCATGAACACTGAAGCTTTCTTT.

The rearrangement joins TRBV7-9 to TRBJ1-2, with a tentative D call TRBD1 (6 bases). The CDR3 totals 14 residues. CDR1 SEHNR and CDR2 FQNEAQ come from the germline V gene (reference sequence). V dropped 1 base and J dropped 1 base, with 7 bases sitting between them. CDR3 loop: CASSLEGGNYGYTF. The CDR3 DNA sequence: TGTGCCAGCAGCTTAGAAGGGGGTAACTATGGCTACACCTTC.

The CDR3 DNA reads as TGTGCCAGCAGCTTGGGAGAGGCGGGCTACGAGCAGTACTTC. Amino acid sequence: CASSLGEAGYEQYF. The chain has TRBV5-4 and TRBJ2-7, with D tentatively TRBD2 (5 bases). Per the germline V gene, CDR1 is SGHNT and CDR2 is YYREEE (reference sequence). CDR3 length: 14 amino acids. The V end lost 0 bases, the J end lost 3 bases, and 10 bases lay between the germline ends.

The chain uses TRBV2 and TRBJ2-7, with 9 positions matching TRBD1. J was trimmed by 4 bases and V by 3 bases; bases with no gene match: 4. The CDR3 loop spans 14 amino acids. Germline loops: CDR1 SNHLY, CDR2 FYNNEI. CDR3 loop: CASSDRDREYEQYF. CDR3 sequence (DNA): TGTGCCAGCAGTGACCGGGACAGGGAATACGAGCAGTACTTC.

This chain uses TRBV4-3 with TRBJ1-1; D is possibly TRBD1 (6 bases). Trimming cost V 0 bases and J 3 bases, with 14 bases left between them. CDR3 length: 16 amino acids. Germline V CDR1 and CDR2: LGHNA, YSLEER. CDR3 residues: CASSQESQGRDTEAFF. The CDR3 nucleotides are TGCGCCAGCAGCCAAGAATCGCAGGGGAGGGACACTGAAGCTTTCTTT.

The chain employs TRBV5-5 and TRBJ1-4, with D possibly being TRBD1 (5 bases). This CDR3 is 16 amino acids long. Deletions cut 1 base from V and 8 bases from J, with 18 bases between. CDR1 SGHKS and CDR2 YYEKEE come from the germline V gene (reference sequence). The CDR3 here is CASSLYSLAGREKLFF. DNA for the CDR3: TGTGCCAGCAGCTTGTATTCTCTGGCAGGGAGGGAAAAACTGTTTTTT.

V is TRBV6-1 and J is TRBJ2-3; D is unclear. The CDR3 covers 15 residues. The V end lost 4 bases, the J end lost 3 bases, and 14 bases lay between the germline ends. Germline-derived CDR1 and CDR2 are MNHNS and SASEGT. CDR3 loop: CASSGVVEVTDTQYF. The CDR3 DNA follows: TGTGCCAGCAGTGGAGTAGTCGAAGTAACAGATACGCAGTATTTT.

This chain joins TRBV6-5 and TRBJ2-7; 12 positions match TRBD1. CDR3 length: 15 residues. Germline-derived CDR1 and CDR2 are MNHEY and SVGAGI. J gave up 3 bases and V 2 bases, and 2 bases lay outside the gene matches. The CDR3 DNA follows: TGTGCCAGCAGTTACGGGACAGGGGGCAACTACGAGCAGTACTTC. Translation gives CASSYGTGGNYEQYF.

This rearrangement joins TRBV28 to TRBJ2-7; TRBD2 matches 7 bases. The CDR3 covers 14 residues. CDR1 is MDHEN, CDR2 SYDVKM, per germline. V lost 2 bases, J lost 4 bases, and 5 bases stayed unmatched. In nucleotides, the CDR3 is TGTGCCAGCAGTTTACTGGCGGGAGATTACGAGCAGTACTTC. Protein: CASSLLAGDYEQYF.

The chain carries TRBV5-1 and TRBJ1-1; TRBD1 aligns across 8 bases. J gave up 4 bases and V 4 bases, and 6 bases lay outside the gene matches. The germline CDR1 and CDR2 sequences are SGHRS and YFSETQ. The CDR3 contains 14 residues. CDR3 bases: TGCGCCAGCAGCCCAGGGGGCGTCGGCACTGAAGCTTTCTTT. It translates to CASSPGGVGTEAFF.

The table lists this clone with a few counts. This likely comes from a read error, as the CDR3 has no conserved phenylalanine or tryptophan at its end. It is unclear where the CDR3 begins or ends on the DNA, so no DNA is shown, and the CDR3 is as TCRdb lists it. The chain couples TRBV5-8 to TRBJ1-1. The CDR3 has 13 residues if both end residues are counted. Per germline, CDR1 SGHTS and CDR2 YDEGEE. Here the CDR3 reads CASSSGERRQLVK.

The CDR3 DNA sequence: TGTGCCAGCAGCTACAGGGTTGGGAATGAGCAGTTCTTC. Protein product: CASSYRVGNEQFF. The rearrangement links TRBV7-3 to TRBJ2-1; weak D call: TRBD1 (6 bases). Germline loops: CDR1 SGHTA, CDR2 FQGTGA. The CDR3 consists of 13 residues. The V end was cut by 4 bases, the J end by 7 bases, with 11 bases between.

This chain links TRBV5-4 with TRBJ1-5; 7 bases agree with TRBD1. CDR1 is SGHNT, CDR2 YYREEE, per germline (reference sequence). The CDR3 has 19 amino acids. V lost 9 bases and J lost 4; bases outside the gene matches: 25. The CDR3 region is CANLFSIQGATQGNQPQHF. In nucleotides, the CDR3 is TGTGCCAACCTTTTTTCCATCCAAGGGGCTACACAGGGGAATCAGCCCCAGCATTTT.

V gene TRBV10-3 combines with J gene TRBJ2-3; 14 nucleotides match TRBD2. This CDR3 region has 16 residues. Trimming took 7 bases from V and 2 from J; bases not matched to a gene: 5. CDR1 is ENHRY, CDR2 SYGVKD, per germline. CDR3 sequence: CAIKGLAGGITDTQYF. The DNA of the CDR3 is TGTGCCATCAAAGGACTAGCGGGGGGAATCACAGATACGCAGTATTTT.

The V call is TRBV30, the J call TRBJ1-2; no clear D. Trimming took off 5 bases at V and 3 bases at J, with 13 bases between the two ends. This CDR3 comprises 13 residues. The V gene's germline CDR1 is GTSNPN and CDR2 SVGIG (reference sequence). As DNA, the CDR3 is TGTGCCTGGGGCGTGGGCTATGACTATGGCTACACCTTC. Its protein is CAWGVGYDYGYTF.

The chain has TRBV7-3 and TRBJ2-1, with 8 bases matching TRBD2. CDR1 SGHTA and CDR2 FQGTGA come from the germline V gene. The CDR3 length is 16 residues. With 5 bases clipped from V and 4 bases from J, the junction kept 10 bases outside the gene matches. The CDR3 spells CASSPYLAGVYNEQFF. Written as DNA, the CDR3 is TGTGCCAGCAGCCCCTATCTAGCGGGTGTATACAATGAGCAGTTCTTC. Full variable domain (outside the CDR3, taken from reference TRBV7-3 and TRBJ2-1): GAGVSQTPSNKVTEKGKYVELRCDPISGHTALYWYRQSLGQGPEFLIYFQGTGAADDSGLPNDRFFAVRPEGSVSTLKIQRTERGDSAVYLCASSPYLAGVYNEQFFGPGTRLTVL.

This chain connects TRBV30 to TRBJ1-6, with D maybe TRBD1 (6 bases). Germline CDR1 is GTSNPN and CDR2 is SVGIG (reference sequence). The CDR3 is 15 amino acids. Trimming shortened V by 0 bases and J by 7 bases, and 13 bases separated the two germline ends. In nucleotides, the CDR3 is TGTGCCTGGAGTGTAATGACAGGTTACAATTCACCCCTCCACTTT. Translated, it gives CAWSVMTGYNSPLHF.

This sequence joins TRBV7-9 and TRBJ2-2; D call uncertain. V lost 6 bases to trimming and J lost 4 bases, with 6 bases between them. The CDR3 runs 12 residues. Germline V gene sequence: CDR1 SEHNR, CDR2 FQNEAQ (reference sequence). The CDR3 coding sequence is TGTGCCAGCAGGCTAAGCACCGGGGAGCTGTTTTTT. Protein: CASRLSTGELFF.

The chain is built from TRBV7-2 and TRBJ2-7; possibly TRBD1 for D (6 bases). V lost 3 bases, J lost 1 base, and 10 bases lay in between. The germline gives CDR1 SGHTA, CDR2 FQGNSA. The CDR3 loop spans 14 amino acids. The CDR3 spells CASSFDTGSYEQYF. The CDR3 nucleotides read TGTGCCAGCAGCTTCGATACAGGGTCCTACGAGCAGTACTTC.

V usage is TRBV5-1 and J usage is TRBJ1-1, with D uncertain. V gave up 0 bases and J gave up 7 bases, with 7 bases separating them. CDR1 is SGHRS, CDR2 YFSETQ, per germline. This CDR3 contains 12 residues. In DNA form, the CDR3 reads TGCGCCAGCAGCTTGGGAGGTAATGAAGCTTTCTTT. As protein: CASSLGGNEAFF.

V gene TRBV5-1 combines with J gene TRBJ2-7, with 8 positions matching TRBD1. Losses at the gene ends were 0 bases for V and 3 bases for J; bases not matched to a gene: 5. The CDR3 loop spans 15 amino acids. CDR1 and CDR2 from the germline V gene are SGHRS and YFSETQ. This chain's CDR3 is CASSLDRDRYYEQYF. For the CDR3, the DNA is TGCGCCAGCAGCTTGGACCGGGACAGGTACTACGAGCAGTACTTC.

Written as DNA, the CDR3 is TGTGCCACCAGCAGAGATCTGGAGGACTACTATGGCTACACCTTC. Its protein product is CATSRDLEDYYGYTF. The gene calls are TRBV15 and TRBJ1-2; no clear D gene. The germline V and J ends were trimmed by 0 bases and 3 bases, with 11 bases remaining between them. CDR3 length: 15 amino acids. CDR1 and CDR2 (germline): LNHNV, YYDKDF (reference sequence).

The rearrangement joins TRBV13 to TRBJ2-7; possibly TRBD2 for D (5 bases). Germline values: CDR1 PRHDT, CDR2 FYEKMQ (reference sequence). The V gene lost 4 bases and the J gene lost 0 bases, with 7 bases spanning the gap. The CDR3 covers 13 residues. In DNA form, the CDR3 reads TGTGCCAGCAGCTGGAGGAGCTCCTACGAGCAGTACTTC. It encodes CASSWRSSYEQYF.

The rearrangement links TRBV2 to TRBJ2-3, with 15 bases aligning to TRBD2. Trimming took 6 bases from V and 2 from J; bases not matched to a gene: 18. The V gene's germline CDR1 is SNHLY and CDR2 FYNNEI. This CDR3 is 21 amino acids long. The CDR3 region has the DNA TGTGCCAGCAGACTCCAGTTTGGACTAGCGGGGGGGCCAACCGACACAGATACGCAGTATTTT. It translates to CASRLQFGLAGGPTDTDTQYF.

In DNA form, the CDR3 reads TGTGCCAGCAGCTTGGCCTCTGGACAGGTCTATCAGCCCCAGCATTTT. This sequence encodes CASSLASGQVYQPQHF. V and J are TRBV5-8 and TRBJ1-5; 7 nucleotides match TRBD1. The V segment lost 0 bases and the J segment 5 bases; nucleotides outside the gene matches: 8. The germline V gene has CDR1 SGHTS and CDR2 YDEGEE. CDR3 length equals 16 residues. The full variable domain, in which reference TRBV5-8 and TRBJ1-5 provide the parts outside the CDR3, is EAGVTQSPTHLIKTRGQQATLRCSPISGHTSVYWYQQALGLGLQFLLWYDEGEERNRGNFPPRFSGRQFPNYSSELNVNALELEDSALYLCASSLASGQVYQPQHFGDGTRLSIL.